This T cell receptor (beta chain) was obtained from a study of low-dose radiotherapy and immunotherapy resistance in tumors (dated by TCRdb to the early 2020s). The study in broad terms: In Cohort 1, 0.5 Gy per fraction was delivered every 2 weeks, and a total PTV dose of 6.5 Gy was prescribed. No randomization into treatment groups was done for the people taking part in the trial. In Cohort 2, 1 Gy per fraction was delivered every two weeks, for a total of 13 Gy over 26 weeks. The translational analysis covered eight patients: three from the first dose cohort and the first five from the second dose cohort. Nivolumab was administered intravenously as a 240 mg flat dose every two weeks, and ipilimumab was administered intravenously at 1 mg/kg every six weeks. Aspirin 300 mg was taken orally once daily by patients for four cycles, starting on cycle 1 day 1. Cyclophosphamide 200 mg/m2 was given intravenously every two weeks, one day before each radiation and immunotherapy administration.

The time point label on this specimen signifies: before trial treatment. The donors came from RACIN, which was a single-arm phase I dose-escalation trial that paired nivolumab and ipilimumab with aspirin, low-dose cyclophosphamide and low-dose radiotherapy. To be eligible, a patient needed to have an advanced solid tumor that was TIL-negative. From a lookup of the germline V gene, CDR1 and CDR2 are SGDLS and YYNGEE. From the cysteine up to the phenylalanine, the CDR3 has a length of 17 residues. Only the CDR3 DNA stays, 51 bases, in frame from base 1. A distance of 20 bases separates the germline ends of V and J, which lose 4 bases and 2 bases respectively. This clonotype was recorded many times. Its antigen is still unknown. No base quality information exists; no much larger clone differs at one position. Data came from an Illumina HiSeq 2500. Superscript III and a set of TRAV- and TRBV-specific primers were used to synthesize first-strand cDNA, so that both TCRalpha and TCRbeta chains were covered. TCRs were amplified for around 20 PCR cycles with Phusion, using a constant-region primer paired with the adapter attached to the V primers. Isolated mRNA was amplified with the MessageAmp II aRNA Amplification Kit, using an approximately 17-hour in vitro transcription at 37°C. The Dynabeads mRNA DIRECT Purification Kit was used to isolate the mRNA for TCR sequencing. Indexed Illumina adapters were added in a second Phusion PCR of about 24 cycles, and the PCR products were purified with AMPure XP beads. As for the authors' bioinformatics: Custom Perl scripts pooled TCR sequences encoding the same protein, removed out-of-frame sequences and computed each clonotype's abundance. The analysis excluded TCR sequences that were supported by just one read. Shannon entropy, Gini index, clonality, richness, and the frequency of TCRs shared between repertoires were included as repertoire metrics. Using fastp at Q25 and MiXCR, TCRdb reprocessed the public reads and kept productive beta chains. Rows are unified per CDR3 protein, each entry keeping the most common DNA and genes. For this entry, the V and J calls and clone size follow TCRdb and not the study's own pipeline. In all, the sample holds tens of thousands of distinct CDR3 sequences, and 15% to 20% of those were seen once. Less than 3% of the sample belongs to the ten largest clones.

This clonotype originated in a male donor with prostate cancer. The input for sequencing was PBMCs, taken before treatment. The chain is encoded by TRBV9 joined to TRBJ2-3; the D gene is possibly TRBD2, with 6 bases matching. The base sequence is TGTGCCAGCAGCCCCTCTCGGGCGGGGCAGGCCACAGATACGCAGTATTTT. Its coded protein is CASSPSRAGQATDTQYF.